This T cell receptor (beta chain) was sequenced for a study of CD8 T cells in Susac syndrome. Germline CDR1 is SGHVS and CDR2 is FNYEAQ. This CDR3 spans 15 amino acids. The V end was cut by 1 base, the J end by 2 bases, with 12 bases between. A quantity of roughly 0.5 to 1 ug RNA underwent reverse transcription using random hexamers. The amplification used immunoSEQ multiplex PCR on TCR beta CDR3; it spanned 54 Vbeta and 13 Jbeta. TCRdb analysed the immunoSEQ multiplex PCR reads with MiXCR anew, one entry per CDR3 protein. The sample lists approximately 120,000 distinct CDR3 sequences; around 92% were seen once. Sequencing of TCR beta drew on CD8+ and CD4+ T cells from blood. It was healthy donors who served as the controls, matched for age and sex. FACS enriched CD8+ TEMRA cells, while bulk CD8+ and CD4+ were negatively isolated.

V is TRBV7-6 and J is TRBJ2-7, with no clear D. Material for sequencing was CD8+ T cells from PBMCs. The source is a human donor in good health. CDR3 sequence (DNA): TGTGCCAGCAGCTTAGGGGCAGATAGTCCCTACGAGCAGTACTTC. Amino acid sequence: CASSLGADSPYEQYF.